The present entry profiles one T cell receptor (beta chain) with its context. Donors were grouped by their self-reported clinical history. Per the study methods: Amplified reference gene primers provided the basis for estimating nucleated cell counts. The method was immunoSEQ multiplex PCR; TCRdb's version includes in-frame clones alone and lacks a portion of them. That table is the source of V, J and clone size, and D and trimming were worked out from the DNA. The sample holds fewer than 250,000 clones, 65% to 90% seen once. The CDR3 runs 14 residues. CDR1 and CDR2 (germline): SNHLY, FYNNEI. With 2 bases removed from V and 6 bases from J, the gap between germline ends came to 11 bases. This sample was taken from a study of blood T cell repertoires in COVID-19. Study-wide background: Samples of COVID-19 (acute and convalescent) were obtained from the United States, Italy and Spain. The cDNA or gDNA used as material had been derived from T cells, B-cell-depleted T cells, or PBMCs.

The sample consisted of PBMCs or T cells enriched from blood (not recorded which). The receptor was derived from a woman in her 40s with acute COVID-19. The chain has TRBV2 and TRBJ2-4, with D possibly being TRBD1 (6 bases). In DNA form, the CDR3 reads TGTGCCAGCAGTGAAAGGCAGGGGACAAACATTCAGTACTTC. This gives the protein CASSERQGTNIQYF.